The 2 T cell receptor beta chains below all came from one sample that was sequenced in a study of PD-1 blockade in classical Hodgkin lymphoma. Described time point: cycle 4 day 1 (C4D1), after more than 5 weeks of nivolumab. Every one of the patients relapsed after autologous stem cell transplantation (brentuximab vedotin exposure was variable). Sequencing was performed with immunoSEQ multiplex PCR; in TCRdb, only in-frame clones are kept and a portion is missing. The sample includes roughly 50,000 clones, almost 90% of them seen just once. This specimen consisted of peripheral blood mononuclear cells (PBMCs), obtained before the fourth cycle of nivolumab. The receptors shown here come from a human donor with classical Hodgkin lymphoma.

This chain links TRBV29-1 with TRBJ2-7, with TRBD1 matching 9 bases. The junction had 5 bases not matched to a gene; V was cut back by 3 bases and J by 2 bases. Per germline, CDR1 SQVTM and CDR2 ANQGSEA. The CDR3 runs to 14 residues. CDR3 sequence reads: CSVEGTGLTYEQYF. CDR3 nucleotide sequence: TGCAGCGTTGAGGGGACAGGGTTGACCTACGAGCAGTACTTC.

The chain links TRBV27 to TRBJ2-1; 9 bases line up with TRBD1. The CDR3 covers 13 residues. Trimming removed 7 bases from V and 7 bases from J; junction bases left unmatched: 5. CDR1 MNHEY and CDR2 SMNVEV come from the germline V gene (reference sequence). CDR3 amino acids: CASNYRGQNEQFF. DNA for the CDR3: TGTGCCAGCAACTACAGGGGGCAGAATGAGCAGTTCTTC.